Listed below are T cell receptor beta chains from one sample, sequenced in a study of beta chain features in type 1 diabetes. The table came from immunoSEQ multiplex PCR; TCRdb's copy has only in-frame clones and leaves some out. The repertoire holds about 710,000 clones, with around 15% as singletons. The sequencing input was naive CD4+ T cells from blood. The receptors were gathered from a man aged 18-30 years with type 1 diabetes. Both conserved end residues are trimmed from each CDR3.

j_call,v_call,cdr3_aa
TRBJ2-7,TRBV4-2,ASSQDHGALGPYEQY
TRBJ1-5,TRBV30,AWRLDSNQPQH
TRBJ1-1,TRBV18,ASSPAGKNTEAF
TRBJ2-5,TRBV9,ASSPGLKEETQY
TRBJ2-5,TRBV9,ASSVSGMEETQY
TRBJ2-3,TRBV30,AWRIKGTDTQY
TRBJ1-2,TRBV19,ASSPRGFRGYT
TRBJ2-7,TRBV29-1,SVETSRDREHEQY
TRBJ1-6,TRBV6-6,ASSDRGNSPLH
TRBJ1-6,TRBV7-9,ASSRQGSNSPLH
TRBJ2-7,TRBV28,ASSLKLAGVHEQY
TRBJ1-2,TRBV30,AWSEQGSFGYT
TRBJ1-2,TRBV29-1,SVGTIYGYT
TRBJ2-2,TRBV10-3,AISDRNTGELF
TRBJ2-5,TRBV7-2,ASSSGQDGETQY
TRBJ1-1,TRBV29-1,SVVGLISPGTEAF
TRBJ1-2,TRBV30,AWRVYPNYGYT
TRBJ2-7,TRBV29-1,SVEILAGGLGEQY
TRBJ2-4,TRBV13,ASSLEAGPPNIQY
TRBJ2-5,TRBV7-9,ASSSDGRETQY
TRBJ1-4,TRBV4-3,ASSQGQGGEKLF
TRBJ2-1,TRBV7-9,ASSLGLAGAYNEQF
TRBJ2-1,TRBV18,ASSPRQELNEQF
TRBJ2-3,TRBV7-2,ASSFDSRGTDTQY
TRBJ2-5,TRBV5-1,ASSWGSEETQY
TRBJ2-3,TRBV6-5,ASSYSTSGATDTQY
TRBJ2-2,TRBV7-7,ASSPTGGPNTGELF
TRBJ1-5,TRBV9,ASSAGGVGKPQH
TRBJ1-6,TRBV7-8,ASSLGTGQSDSPLH
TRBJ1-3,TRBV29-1,SAEKGTGNTIY
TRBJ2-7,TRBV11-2,ASSNMGTDYEQY
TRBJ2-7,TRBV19,ASSLDRSYEQY
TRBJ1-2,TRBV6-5,ASSFRPGSSYT
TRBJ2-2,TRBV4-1,ASSQDGTRRTTGELF
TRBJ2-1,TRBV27,ASQLTAGSTTNEQF
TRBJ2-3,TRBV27,ASSLMGADTQY